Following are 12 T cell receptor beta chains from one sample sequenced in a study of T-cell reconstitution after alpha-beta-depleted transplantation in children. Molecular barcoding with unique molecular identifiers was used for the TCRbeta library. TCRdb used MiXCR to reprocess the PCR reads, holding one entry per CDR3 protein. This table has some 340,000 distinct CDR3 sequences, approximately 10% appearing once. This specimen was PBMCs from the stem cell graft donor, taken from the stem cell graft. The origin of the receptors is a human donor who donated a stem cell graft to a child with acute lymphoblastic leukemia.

The CDR3 region is CASSLTDSNYGYTF. The CDR3 bases are TGTGCCAGCAGCTTAACAGATAGTAACTATGGCTACACCTTC. This rearrangement joins TRBV7-2 to TRBJ1-2, with no clear D. Trimming removed 2 bases from V and 1 base from J, with 8 bases in between. Germline V gene sequence: CDR1 SGHTA, CDR2 FQGNSA. This CDR3 spans 14 amino acids.

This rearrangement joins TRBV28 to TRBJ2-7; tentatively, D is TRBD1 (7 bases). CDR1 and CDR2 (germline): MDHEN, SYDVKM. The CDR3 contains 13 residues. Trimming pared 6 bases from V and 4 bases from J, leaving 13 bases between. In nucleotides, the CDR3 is TGTGCCAGCAGCGCAGGGGGACTGTACGAGCAGTACTTC. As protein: CASSAGGLYEQYF.

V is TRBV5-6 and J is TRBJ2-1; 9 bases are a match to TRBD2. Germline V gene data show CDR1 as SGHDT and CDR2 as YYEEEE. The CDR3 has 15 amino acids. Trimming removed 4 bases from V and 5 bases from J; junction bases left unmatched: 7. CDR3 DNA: TGTGCCAGCAGCCCTGGGACTAGCCCTGACAATGAGCAGTTCTTC. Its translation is CASSPGTSPDNEQFF. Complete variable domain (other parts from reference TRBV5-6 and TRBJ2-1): DAGVTQSPTHLIKTRGQQVTLRCSPKSGHDTVSWYQQALGQGPQFIFQYYEEEERQRGNFPDRFSGHQFPNYSSELNVNALLLGDSALYLCASSPGTSPDNEQFFGPGTRLTVL.

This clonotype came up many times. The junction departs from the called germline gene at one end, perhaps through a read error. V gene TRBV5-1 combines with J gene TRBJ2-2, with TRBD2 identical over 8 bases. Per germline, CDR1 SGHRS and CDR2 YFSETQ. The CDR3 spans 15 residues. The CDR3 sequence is CASSSTSGNTGELFF. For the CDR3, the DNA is TGTGCCAGCAGCTCAACTAGCGGGAACACCGGGGAGCTGTTTTTT.

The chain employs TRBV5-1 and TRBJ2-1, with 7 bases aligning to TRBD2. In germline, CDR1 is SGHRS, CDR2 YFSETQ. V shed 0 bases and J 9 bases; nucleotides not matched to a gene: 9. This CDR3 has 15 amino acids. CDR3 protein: CASSLAPTAGSEQFF. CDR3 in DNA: TGCGCCAGCAGCTTGGCCCCTACAGCGGGAAGTGAGCAGTTCTTC.

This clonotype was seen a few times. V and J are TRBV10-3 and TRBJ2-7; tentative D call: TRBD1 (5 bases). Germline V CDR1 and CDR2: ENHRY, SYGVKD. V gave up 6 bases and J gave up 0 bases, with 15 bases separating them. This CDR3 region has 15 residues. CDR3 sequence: CAIRGRVQFSYEQYF. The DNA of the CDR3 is TGTGCCATCAGGGGCAGGGTCCAATTCTCCTACGAGCAGTACTTC.

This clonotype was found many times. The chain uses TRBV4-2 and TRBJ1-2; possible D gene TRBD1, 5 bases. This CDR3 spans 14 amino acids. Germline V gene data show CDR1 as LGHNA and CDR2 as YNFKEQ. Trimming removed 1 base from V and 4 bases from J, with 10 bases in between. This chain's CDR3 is CASSQGRDFYGYTF. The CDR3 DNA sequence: TGTGCCAGCAGCCAAGGCCGGGACTTCTATGGCTACACCTTC.

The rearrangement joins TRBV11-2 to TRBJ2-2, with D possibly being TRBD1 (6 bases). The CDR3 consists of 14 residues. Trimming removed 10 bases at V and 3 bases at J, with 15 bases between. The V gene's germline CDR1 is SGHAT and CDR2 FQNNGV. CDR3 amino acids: CAMGAGSYTGELFF. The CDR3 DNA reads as TGTGCCATGGGGGCAGGGAGCTACACCGGGGAGCTGTTTTTT.

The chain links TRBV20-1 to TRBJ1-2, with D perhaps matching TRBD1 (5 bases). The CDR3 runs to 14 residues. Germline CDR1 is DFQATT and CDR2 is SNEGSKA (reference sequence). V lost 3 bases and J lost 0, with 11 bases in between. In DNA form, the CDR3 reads TGCAGTGCTAGTCCAGCGGGGCCTAACTATGGCTACACCTTC. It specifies CSASPAGPNYGYTF.

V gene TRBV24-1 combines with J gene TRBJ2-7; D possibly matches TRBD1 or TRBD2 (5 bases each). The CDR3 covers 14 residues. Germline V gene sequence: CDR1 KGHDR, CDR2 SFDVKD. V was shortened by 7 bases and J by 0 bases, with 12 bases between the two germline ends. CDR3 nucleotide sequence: TGTGCCACCAGAGACCGGGACCGCTCCTACGAGCAGTACTTC. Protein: CATRDRDRSYEQYF.

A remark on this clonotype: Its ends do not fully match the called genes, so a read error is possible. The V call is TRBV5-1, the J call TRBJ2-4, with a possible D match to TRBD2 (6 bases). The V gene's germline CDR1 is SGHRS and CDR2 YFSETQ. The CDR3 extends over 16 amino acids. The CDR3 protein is CASSLFVTRGKNSQYF. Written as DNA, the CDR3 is TGCGCCAGCAGCTTGTTCGTGACTAGAGGCAAAAACAGTCAGTACTTC.

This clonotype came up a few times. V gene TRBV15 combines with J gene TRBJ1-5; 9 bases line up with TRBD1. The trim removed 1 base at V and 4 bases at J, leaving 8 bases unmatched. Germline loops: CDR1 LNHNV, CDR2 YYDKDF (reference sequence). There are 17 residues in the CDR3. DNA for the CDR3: TGTGCCACCAGCAGAGTTACCGGGACAGGGAAAAATCAGCCCCAGCATTTT. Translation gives CATSRVTGTGKNQPQHF.